These T cell receptor beta chains were read from a single sample in a study of blood T cell repertoires in COVID-19. Clones were sequenced by immunoSEQ multiplex PCR, and TCRdb holds only the in-frame ones, with some missing. The sample has fewer than 25,000 clones, more than 80% seen once. The sequenced sample was peripheral blood. The receptors were gathered from a human donor in a cohort sampled during active COVID-19. Both conserved end residues are part of each CDR3. The D gene is left open where the match is weak. Clone size is shown for a subset of rows, as once, few, many or a class of expanded clone.

abundance	v_gene	j_gene	len	d_gene	CDR3nt	CDR3aa
.	TRBV6-5	TRBJ2-7	14	TRBD1	TGTGCCAGCAGGGGGACAGTGAGCTCCTACGAGCAGTACTTC	CASRGTVSSYEQYF
once	TRBV19	TRBJ2-1	17	TRBD1	TGTGCCAGTAGTACCTTCCATGGACAGGCGACCGGAAATGAGCAGTTCTTC	CASSTFHGQATGNEQFF
.	TRBV21-1	TRBJ2-7	17	.	TGTGCCAGCAGCAAAGCGGGACAGGGGGCCCGTTTAGCCGAGCAGTACTTC	CASSKAGQGARLAEQYF
.	TRBV7-8	TRBJ2-2	16	TRBD1	TGTGCCAGCAGCCCACGACAGGGGGCAGACACCGGGGAGCTGTTTTTT	CASSPRQGADTGELFF
.	TRBV28	TRBJ2-7	14	TRBD2	TGTGCCAGCGTAACGAGCGGGAGTCTGAGGGAGCAGTACTTC	CASVTSGSLREQYF
.	TRBV28	TRBJ2-2	16	TRBD1	TGTGCCAGCAGCCCCGGCGCAGGGGGGAACACCGGGGAGCTGTTTTTT	CASSPGAGGNTGELFF
.	TRBV28	TRBJ2-1	15	TRBD2	TGTGCCAGCAGTTTAGGAAGCGGGAGTGTTAATGAGCAGTTCTTC	CASSLGSGSVNEQFF
.	TRBV7-8	TRBJ1-2	15	.	TGTGCCAGCAGCTTGAGTACGTTCCCAAACTATGGCTACACCTTC	CASSLSTFPNYGYTF
.	TRBV18	TRBJ2-5	14	TRBD1	TGTGCCAGCTCACCCGGACAGGTTCAAGAGACCCAGTACTTC	CASSPGQVQETQYF
once	TRBV18	TRBJ2-1	12	.	TGTGCCAGCTCACCAATGGGCGATGAGCAGTTCTTC	CASSPMGDEQFF
.	TRBV2	TRBJ2-5	14	.	TGTGCCAGCAATCCGGACAGATCCCAGGAGACCCAGTACTTC	CASNPDRSQETQYF
.	TRBV19	TRBJ2-2	13	TRBD1	TGTGCCACCGGGACAGGGAACACCGGGGAGCTGTTTTTT	CATGTGNTGELFF
.	TRBV6-5	TRBJ1-1	13	.	TGTGCCAGCAGTTACCGGGGGGCTACTGAAGCTTTCTTT	CASSYRGATEAFF
.	TRBV29-1	TRBJ2-1	11	TRBD1	TGCAGCGCCCGGACAGGGGGTGAGCAGTTCTTC	CSARTGGEQFF
.	TRBV29-1	TRBJ2-3	15	.	TGCAGCGTGGAGGACTACCCCGCCGCGGTAGATACGCAGTATTTT	CSVEDYPAAVDTQYF
.	TRBV9	TRBJ1-6	16	TRBD1	TGTGCCAGCAGTCGGGGGACAGCTAGTTATAATTCACCCCTCCACTTT	CASSRGTASYNSPLHF
.	TRBV19	TRBJ2-6	14	.	TGTGCCAGTAGTATGGGGCCTGGGGCCAACGTCCTGACTTTC	CASSMGPGANVLTF
.	TRBV30	TRBJ2-1	13	.	TGTGCCTGGAGTGTACGGGGAGGCAATGAGCAGTTCTTC	CAWSVRGGNEQFF
.	TRBV28	TRBJ2-7	14	TRBD2	TGTGCCAGCATTCTTAGCGGGAGATCCTACGAGCAGTACTTC	CASILSGRSYEQYF
.	TRBV27	TRBJ2-5	15	TRBD1	TGTGCCAGCAGCCGACGGGGACAGGGGACGGAGACCCAGTACTTC	CASSRRGQGTETQYF
.	TRBV11-1	TRBJ2-3	13	.	TGTGCCAGCAGCTTAGCTAGAGGAGATACGCAGTATTTT	CASSLARGDTQYF
.	TRBV27	TRBJ2-7	17	.	TGTGCCAGCAGTTTGACGGGTCCTTCCACAAGGAGCTACGAGCAGTACTTC	CASSLTGPSTRSYEQYF
.	TRBV21-1	TRBJ1-4	15	.	TGTGCCAGCAGCAAAGGTCAGGGGGCGGATGAAAAACTGTTTTTT	CASSKGQGADEKLFF
.	TRBV27	TRBJ1-1	14	.	TGTGCCAGCAGTCTTTGGGGGCCGAACACTGAAGCTTTCTTT	CASSLWGPNTEAFF
.	TRBV19	TRBJ2-2	16	.	TGTGCCAGTAGTATAGAAGGGGGTAGAAACGGCGGGGAGCTGTTTTTT	CASSIEGGRNGGELFF
.	TRBV6-5	TRBJ2-7	15	.	TGTGCCAGCAGTTACTCTCGTCGGGGGTTCAACGAGCAGTACTTC	CASSYSRRGFNEQYF
once	TRBV2	TRBJ2-1	17	TRBD2	TGTGCCAGCAGACTAGCGGGAGGGTCTGGGGGGGACAATGAGCAGTTCTTC	CASRLAGGSGGDNEQFF
.	TRBV7-8	TRBJ1-3	16	.	TGTGCCAGCAGCTACCGGGATCGCAACTCTGGAAACACCATATATTTT	CASSYRDRNSGNTIYF
.	TRBV28	TRBJ2-7	12	.	TGTGCCAGCAGGCTGGACTATTACGAGCAGTACTTC	CASRLDYYEQYF
.	TRBV27	TRBJ1-2	13	TRBD1	TGTGCCAGCAAAGAACAGGGGTTGGGGGGCTACACCTTC	CASKEQGLGGYTF
.	TRBV7-6	TRBJ2-3	17	TRBD2	TGTGCCAGCAGCTCCCGGACTAGCGGGGCGTTCACAGATACGCAGTATTTT	CASSSRTSGAFTDTQYF
.	TRBV2	TRBJ1-4	15	.	TGTGCCAGCAGTGAATTATCTGGAGGGGATGAAAAACTGTTTTTT	CASSELSGGDEKLFF
.	TRBV18	TRBJ1-1	15	TRBD1	TGTGCCAGCTCACCACCGACAGGGTTAAACACTGAAGCTTTCTTT	CASSPPTGLNTEAFF
.	TRBV24-1	TRBJ2-1	13	TRBD2	TGTGCCACCAGTGATCCACTAGCGGATGAGCAGTTCTTC	CATSDPLADEQFF
.	TRBV28	TRBJ2-3	13	.	TGTGCCAGCAAAGGCGGGGGCACAGATACGCAGTATTTT	CASKGGGTDTQYF
.	TRBV10-2	TRBJ2-1	16	TRBD2	TGCGCCAGCAGCCTGGGAGGCGGGAGGGCCCTCGGTGAGCAGTTCTTC	CASSLGGGRALGEQFF
.	TRBV10-2	TRBJ1-5	13	TRBD1	TGCGCCAGCAGCGGGACAGTATATCAGCCCCAGCATTTT	CASSGTVYQPQHF
.	TRBV3-1/TRBV3-2	TRBJ2-1	17	TRBD2	TGTGCCAGCAGCCAAGTTTGGGGGAGGGCCGTTTTTATTGAGCAGTTCTTC	CASSQVWGRAVFIEQFF
.	TRBV7-2	TRBJ2-1	18	TRBD2	TGTGCCAGCAGCTTAGCAACTACTACTCTAGCGGGGGAAAATGAGCAGTTCTTC	CASSLATTTLAGENEQFF
.	TRBV11-2	TRBJ2-7	16	.	TGTGCCAGCAGGTACAGTATCTCGCTACAGGGATACGAGCAGTACTTC	CASRYSISLQGYEQYF
.	TRBV19	TRBJ1-4	18	TRBD1	TGTGCCAGTAGTTCACCTGGGACAGGGGTTACGGTCGCTGAAAAACTGTTTTTT	CASSSPGTGVTVAEKLFF